Shown below are 13 T cell receptor beta chains from a single sample sequenced in a study of OX40 agonist ivuxolimab in advanced cancers. TCRdb's copy holds only in-frame clones and misses some; the assay was immunoSEQ multiplex PCR. The table includes tens of thousands of clones, 75% to 85% detected once. Sample: CD4+ or CD8+ T cells sorted from blood, taken in a trial of the OX40 agonist ivuxolimab. The receptors shown here come from an adult with an advanced solid tumor such as melanoma, head and neck, liver or kidney cancer.

The chain links TRBV5-1 to TRBJ1-1; no definite D call. Looked up from germline, CDR1 is SGHRS and CDR2 is YFSETQ. The V end lost 4 bases, the J end lost 1 base, and 11 bases lay between the germline ends. The CDR3 runs to 14 residues. The CDR3 loop is CASSVASGNTEAFF. In DNA form, the CDR3 reads TGCGCCAGCAGCGTCGCCTCGGGGAACACTGAAGCTTTCTTT. The variable domain in full, with the rest retrieved from reference TRBV5-1 and TRBJ1-1, is KAGVTQTPRYLIKTRGQQVTLSCSPISGHRSVSWYQQTPGQGLQFLFEYFSETQRNKGNFPGRFSGRQFSNSRSEMNVSTLELGDSALYLCASSVASGNTEAFFGQGTRLTVV.

The chain links TRBV5-6 to TRBJ1-2, with no clear D. In germline, CDR1 is SGHDT, CDR2 YYEEEE. The V end lost 4 bases, the J end lost 4 bases, and 17 bases lay between the germline ends. The CDR3 runs to 15 residues. The CDR3 bases are TGTGCCAGCAGCCCACGTCAGCGCCGGATCTATGGCTACACCTTC. Protein product: CASSPRQRRIYGYTF.

The chain couples TRBV5-4 to TRBJ2-7; possibly TRBD2 for D (5 bases). V gave up 0 bases and J gave up 4 bases, with 14 bases separating them. The germline CDR1 and CDR2 sequences are SGHNT and YYREEE (reference sequence). CDR3 size: 15 residues. In DNA form, the CDR3 reads TGTGCCAGCAGCTTGGGTGCGGGTTTTGGTTACGAGCAGTACTTC. Translation: CASSLGAGFGYEQYF.

This chain joins TRBV27 and TRBJ2-1, with 8 bases matching TRBD2. The V segment lost 5 bases and the J segment 2 bases; nucleotides outside the gene matches: 8. This CDR3 has 16 amino acids. CDR1 MNHEY and CDR2 SMNVEV come from the germline V gene (reference sequence). CDR3 bases: TGTGCCAGCAGTCAGCTCGCGGGAGGAACCTACAATGAGCAGTTCTTC. Amino acids: CASSQLAGGTYNEQFF.

J is TRBJ1-6 and V is TRBV5-1, with D perhaps TRBD1 (6 bases). CDR1 and CDR2 (germline): SGHRS, YFSETQ. Trimming cost V 2 bases and J 7 bases, with 10 bases left between them. The CDR3 is made up of 14 amino acids. The CDR3 sequence: CASSFDRSNSPLHF. The CDR3 DNA sequence: TGCGCCAGCAGCTTCGACAGGTCCAATTCACCCCTCCACTTT.

The V call is TRBV2, the J call TRBJ2-7; TRBD2 matches 7 bases. CDR1 SNHLY and CDR2 FYNNEI come from the germline V gene. With 6 bases clipped from V and 0 bases from J, the junction kept 11 bases outside the gene matches. The CDR3 has 16 amino acids. CDR3 nucleotides: TGTGCCAGCAGAGCCCCCGGACTAGGTCTCTCCTACGAGCAGTACTTC. Its protein is CASRAPGLGLSYEQYF.

This chain uses TRBV19 with TRBJ2-1; perhaps TRBD2 as D (6 bases). Germline V gene data show CDR1 as LNHDA and CDR2 as SQIVND (reference sequence). There are 15 residues in the CDR3. Between the trimmed V and J ends, which lost 3 bases and 3 bases, there was a span of 12 bases. The CDR3 DNA reads TGTGCCAGTAGTATGAGGGAGGAGGGCTACAATGAGCAGTTCTTC. This codes for CASSMREEGYNEQFF.

The V gene is TRBV15, the J gene TRBJ2-5; tentatively, D is TRBD1 (5 bases). The CDR3 is made up of 12 amino acids. V lost 5 bases and J 5 bases, leaving 9 bases between the germline ends. CDR1 is LNHNV and CDR2 is YYDKDF in the germline V gene (reference sequence). The CDR3 DNA sequence: TGTGCCACCAGCTCTGGGGCGGAGACCCAGTACTTC. It is translated as CATSSGAETQYF.

Notes on this clone: Other nucleotide sequences in the sample specify the same CDR3. The CDR3 spells CSASGSYEQYF. The CDR3 coding sequence is TGCAGTGCTAGTGGCTCCTACGAGCAGTACTTC. This chain uses TRBV20-1 with TRBJ2-7; D unclear. Trimming removed 3 bases from V and 0 bases from J, with 3 bases in between. Germline CDR1 DFQATT, CDR2 SNEGSKA (reference sequence). CDR3 length equals 11 residues.

Only one count was recorded for this clone. The chain combines TRBV7-8 with TRBJ1-6, with D possibly being TRBD1 (5 bases). Germline V gene data show CDR1 as SGHVS and CDR2 as FQNEAQ. V was shortened by 8 bases and J by 0 bases, with 17 bases between the two germline ends. This CDR3 spans 17 amino acids. CDR3 sequence: CASRWGASGSYNSPLHF. The CDR3 region has the DNA TGTGCCAGCCGTTGGGGCGCTTCTGGCTCCTATAATTCACCCCTCCACTTT.

The chain is built from TRBV4-1 and TRBJ2-1; tentatively, D is TRBD1 or TRBD2 (6 bases each). The germline V gene has CDR1 MGHRA and CDR2 YSYEKL. The CDR3 contains 17 residues. Trimming pared 1 base from V and 7 bases from J, leaving 20 bases between. DNA for the CDR3: TGCGCCAGCAGCCAAGTACGCTCCCGAGGGGGGCGAAATGAGCAGTTCTTC. It codes for CASSQVRSRGGRNEQFF.

The chain joins TRBV11-2 to TRBJ1-1; possible D gene TRBD1, 6 bases. Trimming stripped 0 bases from V and 12 bases from J, with 11 bases between. The CDR3 sequence is 12 residues long. CDR1 and CDR2 from the germline V gene are SGHAT and FQNNGV. In DNA, the CDR3 is TGTGCCAGCAGCTTAGAGGGGGGCATTACTTTCTTT. Protein: CASSLEGGITFF. Complete variable domain (other parts from reference TRBV11-2 and TRBJ1-1): EAGVAQSPRYKIIEKRQSVAFWCNPISGHATLYWYQQILGQGPKLLIQFQNNGVVDDSQLPKDRFSAERLKGVDSTLKIQPAKLEDSAVYLCASSLEGGITFFGQGTRLTVV.

The CDR3 nucleotides are TGCGCCAGCAGCTTGGATCTAGCGGGAGACAATGAGCAGTTCTTC. Translated, it gives CASSLDLAGDNEQFF. V is TRBV5-1 and J is TRBJ2-1; TRBD2 matches at 10 bases. Germline CDR1 is SGHRS and CDR2 is YFSETQ. Losses at the gene ends were 0 bases for V and 5 bases for J; bases not matched to a gene: 2. The CDR3 sequence is 15 residues long. The variable domain in full, with the rest retrieved from reference TRBV5-1 and TRBJ2-1, is KAGVTQTPRYLIKTRGQQVTLSCSPISGHRSVSWYQQTPGQGLQFLFEYFSETQRNKGNFPGRFSGRQFSNSRSEMNVSTLELGDSALYLCASSLDLAGDNEQFFGPGTRLTVL.